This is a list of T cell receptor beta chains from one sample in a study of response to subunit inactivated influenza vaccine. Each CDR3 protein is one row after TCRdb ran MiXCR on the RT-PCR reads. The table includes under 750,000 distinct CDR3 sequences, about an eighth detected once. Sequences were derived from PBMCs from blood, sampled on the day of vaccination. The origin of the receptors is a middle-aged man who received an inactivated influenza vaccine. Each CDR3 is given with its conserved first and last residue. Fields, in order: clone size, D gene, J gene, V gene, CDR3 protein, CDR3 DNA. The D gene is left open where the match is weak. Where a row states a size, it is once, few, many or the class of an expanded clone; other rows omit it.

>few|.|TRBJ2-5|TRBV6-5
CASSYPSQGGETQYF
TGTGCCAGCAGTTACCCAAGTCAGGGAGGTGAGACCCAGTACTTC
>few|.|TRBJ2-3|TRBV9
CASSVASAGDTQYF
TGTGCCAGCAGCGTAGCTTCCGCCGGAGATACGCAGTATTTT
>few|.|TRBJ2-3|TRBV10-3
CAISEFKFTDTQYF
TGTGCCATCAGTGAGTTTAAGTTCACAGATACGCAGTATTTT
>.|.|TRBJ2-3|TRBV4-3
CASSQDLYRNTDTQYF
TGCGCCAGCAGCCAAGATCTCTACAGGAACACAGATACGCAGTATTTT
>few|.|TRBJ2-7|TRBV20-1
CSASLRDRNEQYF
TGCAGTGCTAGTCTGCGGGACCGCAACGAGCAGTACTTC
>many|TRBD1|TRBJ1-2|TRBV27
CASSELGQGRGYTF
TGTGCCAGCAGCGAGCTCGGACAGGGACGTGGCTACACCTTC
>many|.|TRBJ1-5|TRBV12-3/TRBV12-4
CASRPGSADQPQHF
TGTGCCAGCAGACCGGGATCCGCCGATCAGCCCCAGCATTTT
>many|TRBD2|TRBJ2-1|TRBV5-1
CASSRGLDLTDEQFF
TGCGCCAGCAGCCGGGGACTAGACCTCACCGATGAGCAGTTCTTC
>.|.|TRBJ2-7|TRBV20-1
CSARDSLAYEQYF
TGCAGTGCTAGAGATTCTCTCGCCTACGAGCAGTACTTC
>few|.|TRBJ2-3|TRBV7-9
CASIMTQGDTQYF
TGTGCCAGCATCATGACACAGGGTGATACGCAGTATTTT
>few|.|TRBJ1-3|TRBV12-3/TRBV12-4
CASSFSGRIQGNTIYF
TGTGCCAGCAGTTTTAGTGGCAGGATCCAGGGAAACACCATATATTTT
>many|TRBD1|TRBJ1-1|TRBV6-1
CASTYRGLEDTEAFF
TGTGCCAGCACCTACAGGGGGCTAGAGGACACTGAAGCTTTCTTT
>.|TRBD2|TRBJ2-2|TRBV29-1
CSVGRLAGGNTGELFF
TGCAGCGTTGGCCGTTTAGCGGGAGGGAACACCGGGGAGCTGTTTTTT
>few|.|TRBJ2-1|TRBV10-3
CAIKRDNEQFF
TGTGCCATCAAGAGGGATAATGAGCAGTTCTTC
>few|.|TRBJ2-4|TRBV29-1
CSVESGQLAKNIQYF
TGCAGCGTTGAATCTGGTCAACTAGCCAAAAACATTCAGTACTTC
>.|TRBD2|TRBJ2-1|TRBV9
CASSVQGAGVNEQFF
TGTGCCAGCAGCGTACAAGGGGCGGGAGTCAATGAGCAGTTCTTC
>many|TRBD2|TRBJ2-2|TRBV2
CASRASGGTGELFF
TGTGCCAGCCGGGCTAGCGGGGGAACCGGGGAGCTGTTTTTT
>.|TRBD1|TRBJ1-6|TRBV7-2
CASSGGTGGNSPLHF
TGTGCCAGCAGCGGCGGGACAGGGGGAAATTCACCCCTCCACTTT
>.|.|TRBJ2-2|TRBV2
CASSDSGELFF
TGTGCCAGCAGTGACTCGGGGGAGCTGTTTTTT
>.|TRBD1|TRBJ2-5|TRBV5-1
CASSLEYRGHQQETQYF
TGCGCCAGCAGCCTAGAATACAGGGGGCACCAACAAGAGACCCAGTACTTC
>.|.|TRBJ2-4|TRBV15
CATSRDGTKRFF
TGTGCCACCAGCAGAGATGGGACAAAAAGGTTCTTC
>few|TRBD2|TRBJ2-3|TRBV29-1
CSVEGGLAGGPDTQYF
TGCAGCGTTGAAGGAGGACTAGCGGGAGGGCCAGATACGCAGTATTTT
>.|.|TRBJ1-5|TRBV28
CVSSVGGGGGNQPQHF
TGTGTCAGCAGCGTCGGGGGGGGCGGTGGCAATCAGCCCCAGCATTTT
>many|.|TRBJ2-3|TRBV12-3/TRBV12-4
CASSLGGSSQYF
TGTGCCAGCAGTTTAGGAGGTTCATCGCAGTATTTT
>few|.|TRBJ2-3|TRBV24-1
CATSGFGLSTDTQYF
TGTGCCACCAGTGGATTCGGTCTCAGCACAGATACGCAGTATTTT
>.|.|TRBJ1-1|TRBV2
CASREGGLNTEAFF
TGTGCCAGCAGAGAGGGGGGATTGAACACTGAAGCTTTCTTT
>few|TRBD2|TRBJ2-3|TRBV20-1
CSAGGLAGPTDTQYF
TGCAGTGCTGGGGGACTAGCGGGGCCAACAGATACGCAGTATTTT
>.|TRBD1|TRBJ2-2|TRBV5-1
CASSVDRAPNTGELFF
TGCGCCAGCAGCGTTGACAGGGCACCTAACACCGGGGAGCTGTTTTTT
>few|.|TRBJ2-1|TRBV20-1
CSHSPYNEQFF
TGCAGTCATTCCCCTTACAATGAGCAGTTCTTC
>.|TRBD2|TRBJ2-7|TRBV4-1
CASSQVSSGETYEQYF
TGCGCCAGCAGCCAAGTCTCTAGCGGGGAAACCTACGAGCAGTACTTC
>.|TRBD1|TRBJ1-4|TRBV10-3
CAISRTGDVATNEKLFF
TGTGCCATCAGTCGTACAGGGGACGTCGCGACTAATGAAAAACTGTTTTTT
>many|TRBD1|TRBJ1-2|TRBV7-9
CASSAGTVYGYTF
TGTGCCAGCAGCGCCGGGACAGTCTATGGCTACACCTTC
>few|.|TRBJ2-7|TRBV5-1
CASSLALGAITYEQYF
TGCGCCAGCAGCTTGGCCCTAGGGGCTATTACCTACGAGCAGTACTTC
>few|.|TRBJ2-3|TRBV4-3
CASSQGPAGDTQYF
TGCGCCAGCAGCCAAGGACCCGCGGGAGATACGCAGTATTTT
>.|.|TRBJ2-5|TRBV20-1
CSARETEEETQYF
TGCAGTGCTAGAGAGACAGAAGAAGAGACCCAGTACTTC
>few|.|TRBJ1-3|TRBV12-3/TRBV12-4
CASSDTVISGNTIYF
TGTGCCAGCAGTGACACAGTTATTTCAGGAAACACCATATATTTT
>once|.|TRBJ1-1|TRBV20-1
CSARFTSTANTEAFF
TGCAGTGCTAGGTTTACCTCGACAGCGAACACTGAAGCTTTCTTT
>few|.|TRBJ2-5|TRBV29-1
CSVARSGGRQETQYF
TGCAGCGTCGCCCGTTCCGGGGGGCGGCAAGAGACCCAGTACTTC
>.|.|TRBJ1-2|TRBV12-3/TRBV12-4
CASSQTPNYGYTF
TGTGCCAGCAGTCAGACACCGAACTATGGCTACACCTTC
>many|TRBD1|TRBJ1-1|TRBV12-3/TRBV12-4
CASSLDRMNTEAFF
TGTGCCAGCAGTTTGGACAGGATGAACACTGAAGCTTTCTTT
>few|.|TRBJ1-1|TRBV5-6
CASSLGTGTHTEAFF
TGTGCCAGCAGCTTAGGAACCGGGACCCACACTGAAGCTTTCTTT
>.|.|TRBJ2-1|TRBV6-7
CASSPHMDYNEQFF
TGTGCCAGCAGTCCCCACATGGATTACAATGAGCAGTTCTTC
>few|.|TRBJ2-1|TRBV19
CASSTPRVAPNNEQFF
TGTGCCAGTAGTACCCCTAGGGTAGCGCCCAACAATGAGCAGTTCTTC
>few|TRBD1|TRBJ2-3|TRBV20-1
CSADDRQGPTDTQYF
TGCAGTGCAGACGATCGACAGGGGCCCACAGATACGCAGTATTTT
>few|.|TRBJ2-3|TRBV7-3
CASSLGLVPDTQYF
TGTGCCAGCAGCTTAGGTCTAGTTCCAGATACGCAGTATTTT
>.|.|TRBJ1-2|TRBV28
CASSRTGHGYTF
TGTGCCAGTAGTAGAACAGGGCACGGCTACACCTTC
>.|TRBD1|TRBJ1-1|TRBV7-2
CASSLRGLVAFF
TGTGCCAGCAGCTTAAGGGGGCTAGTAGCTTTCTTT
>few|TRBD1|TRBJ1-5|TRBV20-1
CSARLARGSQPQHF
TGCAGTGCCAGGCTAGCCAGGGGGAGTCAGCCCCAGCATTTT
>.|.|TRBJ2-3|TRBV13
CASSLAEGGVGDTQYF
TGTGCCAGCAGCTTGGCCGAAGGTGGGGTTGGAGATACGCAGTATTTT
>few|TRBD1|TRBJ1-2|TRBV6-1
CASRSGTAYGYTF
TGTGCCAGCAGGTCCGGGACAGCCTATGGCTACACCTTC
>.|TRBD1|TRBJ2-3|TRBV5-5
CASSLMGQRFTDTQYF
TGTGCCAGCAGCTTGATGGGACAGCGATTCACAGATACGCAGTATTTT
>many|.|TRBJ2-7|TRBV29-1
CSVRDPYEQYF
TGCAGCGTCCGGGACCCTTACGAGCAGTACTTC
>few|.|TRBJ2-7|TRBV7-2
CASSPWGSYEQYF
TGTGCCAGCAGCCCCTGGGGGTCCTACGAGCAGTACTTC
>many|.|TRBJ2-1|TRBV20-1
CSAREVGRAAYNEQFF
TGCAGTGCTAGAGAAGTGGGGCGGGCCGCATACAATGAGCAGTTCTTC
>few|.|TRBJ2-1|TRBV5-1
CASKGELNTNEQFF
TGCGCCAGCAAGGGGGAGCTTAACACGAATGAGCAGTTCTTC